This TCR beta chain was recovered during a study of PD-1 blockade in mismatch repair-deficient tumors. Profiled with immunoSEQ multiplex PCR; TCRdb holds only in-frame clones, not every one. The sample has 75,000 to 85,000 clones, 65% to 85% seen once. The length of the CDR3 is 12 residues. Germline V gene data show CDR1 as SGHTS and CDR2 as YDEGEE. V was pared by 2 bases and J by 4 bases, with 5 bases between. The specimen was peripheral blood, collected 12 weeks after starting pembrolizumab. The rearrangement links TRBV5-8 to TRBJ2-3; unclear D gene. The TCR originated in an adult with mismatch repair-deficient cancer. The CDR3 is CASSFLADTQYF. The CDR3, as DNA: TGTGCCAGCAGCTTTCTCGCAGATACGCAGTATTTT.